This T cell receptor beta chain was captured by sequencing in a study of cytomegalovirus exposure and HLA in healthy donors. Overall study findings and caveats: High sensitivity and specificity were reportedly achieved when the classifier diagnosed cytomegalovirus status.

Deletions cut 1 base from V and 0 bases from J, with 11 bases between. The CDR3 covers 15 residues. Germline V gene lookup returns CDR1 GTSNPN and CDR2 SVGIG (reference sequence). Clones were read by immunoSEQ multiplex PCR, and TCRdb kept only the in-frame ones, dropping some. The sample has some 200,000 clones, around 90% seen once; the top ten hold 1% to 1.2%. Turning to this clone: As yet, its antigen is unknown.

This receptor was obtained from a woman younger than 30 in good health and CMV-seronegative. The sample taken for sequencing was PBMCs. The chain recombines TRBV30 with TRBJ2-3, with D tentatively TRBD1 (5 bases). The CDR3 DNA sequence: TGTGCCTGGAGTGAAGGACATGGTAGCACAGATACGCAGTATTTT. It encodes CAWSEGHGSTDTQYF.